Presented here are 29 T cell receptor beta chains from one specimen sequenced in a study of cytotoxic CD8 clonotypes in ibrutinib-treated CLL. Profiling relied on immunoSEQ multiplex PCR, and the TCRdb table lists in-frame clones only, not all of them. This sample has approximately 280,000 clones, with approximately 79% found just once. The sample consisted of PBMCs, taken at disease progression, from a patient treated with ibrutinib. These receptors originate from a human donor with chronic lymphocytic leukemia.

This clone was detected only a few times. The V gene is TRBV18, the J gene TRBJ1-2; D gene uncertain. From germline, CDR1 is KGHSH and CDR2 LQKENI. The CDR3 has 13 residues. V was shortened by 0 bases and J by 8 bases, with 10 bases between the two germline ends. The CDR3 DNA reads as TGTGCCAGCTCACCACCTCAAATGGGGGGCTACACCTTC. This codes for CASSPPQMGGYTF.

The chain is built from TRBV9 and TRBJ2-7; 7 bases map to TRBD2. The trim removed 4 bases at V and 0 bases at J, leaving 4 bases unmatched. CDR3 length: 14 residues. From germline, CDR1 is SGDLS and CDR2 YYNGEE. CDR3 sequence reads: CASSPWGGSYEQYF. The CDR3 DNA sequence: TGTGCCAGCAGCCCTTGGGGGGGCTCCTACGAGCAGTACTTC.

The V gene is TRBV5-4, the J gene TRBJ2-1; 14 bases map to TRBD2. The CDR3 spans 16 residues. Germline loops: CDR1 SGHNT, CDR2 YYREEE (reference sequence). The junction had 6 bases not matched to a gene; V was cut back by 2 bases and J by 8 bases. The CDR3 loop is CASSFGLAGGRDEQFF. CDR3 nucleotides: TGTGCCAGCAGCTTCGGACTAGCGGGAGGTAGGGATGAGCAGTTCTTC. Full variable domain (rest looked up from reference TRBV5-4 and TRBJ2-1): ETGVTQSPTHLIKTRGQQVTLRCSSQSGHNTVSWYQQALGQGPQFIFQYYREEENGRGNFPPRFSGLQFPNYSSELNVNALELDDSALYLCASSFGLAGGRDEQFFGPGTRLTVL.

This chain joins TRBV5-4 and TRBJ2-5, with 7 positions matching TRBD1. Germline V gene lookup returns CDR1 SGHNT and CDR2 YYREEE (reference sequence). Trimming removed 5 bases from V and 2 bases from J; junction bases left unmatched: 6. The CDR3 has 14 amino acids. CDR3 DNA: TGTGCCAGCAGTAGTCCGGGACAGCAAGAGACCCAGTACTTC. It codes for CASSSPGQQETQYF.

The sample holds one count of this clone. J is TRBJ1-2 and V is TRBV9; TRBD1 might be the D (5 bases). The CDR3 runs to 13 residues. V was shortened by 0 bases and J by 8 bases, with 11 bases between the two germline ends. The V gene's germline CDR1 is SGDLS and CDR2 YYNGEE. The CDR3 nucleotides are TGTGCCAGCAGCGTAGGGGCAGGGTCCGGCTACACCTTC. This gives the protein CASSVGAGSGYTF.

J is TRBJ1-1 and V is TRBV6-5; 10 bases align to TRBD1. Germline loops: CDR1 MNHEY, CDR2 SVGAGI. With V trimmed by 2 bases and J by 0 bases, 0 bases remained unmatched. CDR3 length: 15 residues. The CDR3 spells CASSYGTGVNTEAFF. DNA of the CDR3: TGTGCCAGCAGTTACGGGACAGGGGTGAACACTGAAGCTTTCTTT.

V usage is TRBV11-2 and J usage is TRBJ2-5, with D maybe TRBD1 (6 bases). From germline, CDR1 is SGHAT and CDR2 FQNNGV. The V and J ends lost 0 bases and 3 bases respectively, with 17 bases between them. This CDR3 has 17 residues. CDR3 sequence: CASSLEWPGTKKETQYF. Written as DNA, the CDR3 is TGTGCCAGCAGCTTAGAATGGCCCGGGACAAAAAAAGAGACCCAGTACTTC.

The chain links TRBV5-1 to TRBJ1-1; D possibly corresponds to TRBD1 (5 bases). The CDR3 totals 14 residues. V dropped 1 base and J dropped 4 bases, with 11 bases sitting between them. From germline, CDR1 is SGHRS and CDR2 YFSETQ. CDR3 bases: TGCGCCAGCAGCTTGATTCCGGGGCCCACTGAAGCTTTCTTT. Encoded protein: CASSLIPGPTEAFF.

The table lists this clone with a few counts. The V and J genes are TRBV2 and TRBJ2-4, with D possibly being TRBD1 (6 bases). The CDR3 covers 15 residues. Germline V lookup: CDR1 SNHLY, CDR2 FYNNEI. Trimming pared 9 bases from V and 7 bases from J, leaving 22 bases between. The DNA for the CDR3 is TGTGCCAGGGGGGCAGGGCGGGTTTGGCCGAACATTCAGTACTTC. It translates to CARGAGRVWPNIQYF.

V is TRBV7-8 and J is TRBJ2-1; TRBD2 matches 7 bases. V dropped 1 base and J dropped 12; count of bases not matched to a gene: 3. Germline CDR1 SGHVS, CDR2 FQNEAQ. The CDR3 consists of 12 residues. The CDR3 here is CASSLGAGVQFF. The CDR3 DNA follows: TGTGCCAGCAGCTTAGGGGCGGGAGTGCAGTTCTTC.

This clone has just one count. Other DNA sequences in the same sample also yield this CDR3. This chain uses TRBV27 with TRBJ1-1, with 8 bases fitting TRBD1. Germline loops: CDR1 MNHEY, CDR2 SMNVEV (reference sequence). After removal of 6 bases from V and 4 bases from J, the junction contained 4 bases not matched to a gene. The CDR3 sequence is 13 residues long. CDR3: CASSLTGGTEAFF. The CDR3 region has the DNA TGTGCCAGCAGCCTTACAGGGGGCACTGAAGCTTTCTTT.

To note about this clone: The same CDR3 is also encoded by other DNA sequences in this sample. V usage is TRBV5-1 and J usage is TRBJ1-4; unclear D gene. The CDR3 contains 14 residues. Germline CDR1 reads SGHRS; CDR2 reads YFSETQ. Trimming left V 4 bases short and J 0 bases short, with 7 bases between. The CDR3 DNA is TGCGCCAGCAGCCTAAGCGCAACTAATGAAAAACTGTTTTTT. This codes for CASSLSATNEKLFF.

The V and J genes are TRBV7-3 and TRBJ2-7; possible D gene TRBD2, 5 bases. This CDR3 is 12 amino acids long. Looked up from germline, CDR1 is SGHTA and CDR2 is FQGTGA. Trimming stripped 4 bases from V and 4 bases from J, with 8 bases between. CDR3 sequence reads: CASSSTGYEQYF. Written as DNA, the CDR3 is TGTGCCAGCAGCTCAACGGGGTACGAGCAGTACTTC.

This clone was detected only a few times. This sequence joins TRBV18 and TRBJ1-2; D gene unclear. V gave up 3 bases and J gave up 7 bases, with 12 bases separating them. CDR1 KGHSH and CDR2 LQKENI come from the germline V gene. This CDR3 is built from 13 residues. The CDR3 DNA is TGTGCCAGCTCACCGGGAGGGTTGTCTGGCTACACCTTC. Its translation: CASSPGGLSGYTF. Complete variable domain (other parts from reference TRBV18 and TRBJ1-2): NAGVMQNPRHLVRRRGQEARLRCSPMKGHSHVYWYRQLPEEGLKFMVYLQKENIIDESGMPKERFSAEFPKEGPSILRIQQVVRGDSAAYFCASSPGGLSGYTFGSGTRLTVV.

The rearrangement joins TRBV7-3 to TRBJ2-5, with D possibly being TRBD1 (7 bases). Trimming took 5 bases from V and 7 from J, leaving 14 bases between them. The CDR3 contains 13 residues. Germline CDR1 and CDR2: SGHTA and FQGTGA. Written as DNA, the CDR3 is TGTGCCAGCAGCACCCGACAGGGAGGGACCCAGTACTTC. It specifies CASSTRQGGTQYF.

This clone was picked up a small number of times. This rearrangement joins TRBV20-1 to TRBJ2-7; D assignment may be TRBD1 or TRBD2 (5 bases each). The germline V gene has CDR1 DFQATT and CDR2 SNEGSKA (reference sequence). This CDR3 spans 11 amino acids. CDR3 bases: TGCAGGGTAGGGACCCCCCACGAGCAGTACTTC. It codes for CRVGTPHEQYF.

The gene calls are TRBV9 and TRBJ2-1, with D maybe TRBD1 (5 bases). The V and J ends lost 8 bases and 8 bases respectively, with 11 bases between them. The CDR3 sequence is 11 residues long. Germline CDR1 and CDR2: SGDLS and YYNGEE. The CDR3 here is CARAGLDEQFF. The CDR3 DNA sequence: TGTGCCAGGGCAGGGCTGGATGAGCAGTTCTTC.

The gene calls are TRBV2 and TRBJ2-7; 10 bases fit TRBD1. Germline V gene sequence: CDR1 SNHLY, CDR2 FYNNEI. The CDR3 is 15 residues long. Unmatched junction bases numbered 5, after V lost 3 bases and J lost 3 bases. This CDR3 is CASSDLGQGLYEQYF. CDR3 nucleotide sequence: TGTGCCAGCAGTGATTTGGGACAGGGGCTCTACGAGCAGTACTTC.

This chain connects TRBV2 to TRBJ2-7; TRBD1 is a possible D gene (6 bases). Trimming cost V 6 bases and J 3 bases, with 18 bases left between them. The CDR3 spans 15 residues. Germline V gene data show CDR1 as SNHLY and CDR2 as FYNNEI. The CDR3 nucleotides read TGTGCCAGCAGACCGGACAGTCAAACCCTCTACGAGCAGTACTTC. This codes for CASRPDSQTLYEQYF.

The chain carries TRBV27 and TRBJ1-1; D possibly corresponds to TRBD1 (5 bases). The CDR3 covers 17 residues. V was pared by 8 bases and J by 4 bases, with 26 bases between. CDR1 is MNHEY and CDR2 is SMNVEV in the germline V gene (reference sequence). In DNA, the CDR3 is TGTGCCAGCGCCCCACCGGGACTGGGACCTGAAATCACTGAAGCTTTCTTT. It encodes CASAPPGLGPEITEAFF.

This rearrangement joins TRBV29-1 to TRBJ1-2, with D hard to call. V lost 6 bases and J lost 7, with 12 bases in between. Germline V gene lookup returns CDR1 SQVTM and CDR2 ANQGSEA. The CDR3 runs to 11 residues. The CDR3 loop reads CSVPDFGGYTF. The CDR3 DNA reads TGCAGCGTCCCCGACTTCGGTGGCTACACCTTC. Full variable domain (remainder filled in from reference TRBV29-1 and TRBJ1-2): SAVISQKPSRDICQRGTSLTIQCQVDSQVTMMFWYRQQPGQSLTLIATANQGSEATYESGFVIDKFPISRPNLTFSTLTVSNMSPEDSSIYLCSVPDFGGYTFGSGTRLTVV.

The chain joins TRBV9 to TRBJ2-5, with D hard to call. The J call may not be correct, given that the DNA end is closer to TRBJ2-7. The germline CDR1 and CDR2 sequences are SGDLS and YYNGEE. The CDR3 has 16 amino acids. The CDR3 sequence is CASSVAGSLDSYEQYF. The CDR3 DNA reads as TGTGCCAGCAGCGTAGCGGGTAGCCTCGACTCCTACGAGCAGTACTTC.

The V call is TRBV2, the J call TRBJ2-5; D is possibly TRBD1 (5 bases). The V end was cut by 8 bases, the J end by 5 bases, with 9 bases between. The CDR3 is made up of 11 amino acids. The germline V gene has CDR1 SNHLY and CDR2 FYNNEI. The CDR3 DNA sequence: TGTGCCAGCGGGGCGTGGGAGACCCAGTACTTC. Protein product: CASGAWETQYF.

The chain recombines TRBV9 with TRBJ2-2, with 9 nucleotides matching TRBD2. J gave up 3 bases and V 0 bases, and 6 bases lay outside the gene matches. Germline V gives CDR1 SGDLS, CDR2 YYNGEE. CDR3 length: 17 amino acids. The CDR3 DNA reads as TGTGCCAGCAGCGTAGTGGCTAGCGGGAAATACACCGGGGAGCTGTTTTTT. This sequence encodes CASSVVASGKYTGELFF.

This chain links TRBV20-1 with TRBJ1-4; D is ambiguous. V was cut by 0 bases and J by 12 bases, with 8 bases left in between. CDR3 size: 11 residues. Germline CDR1 reads DFQATT; CDR2 reads SNEGSKA (reference sequence). DNA for the CDR3: TGCAGTGCTAGAGAGGGAGGTCAACTGTTTTTT. This codes for CSAREGGQLFF.

The chain is built from TRBV6-5 and TRBJ1-4; D is ambiguous. V dropped 2 bases and J dropped 7 bases, with 11 bases sitting between them. Germline V gene lookup returns CDR1 MNHEY and CDR2 SVGAGI. This CDR3 region has 14 residues. The CDR3 DNA sequence: TGTGCCAGCAGTTACCGGCCGTGGGGTGAAAAACTGTTTTTT. Protein product: CASSYRPWGEKLFF.

The gene calls are TRBV10-3 and TRBJ2-7, with 10 bases fitting TRBD2. The CDR3 contains 15 residues. Unmatched junction bases numbered 10, after V lost 6 bases and J lost 5 bases. The germline gives CDR1 ENHRY, CDR2 SYGVKD. This CDR3 is CAISLLAGGSDEQYF. CDR3 bases: TGTGCCATCAGCCTCTTAGCGGGAGGATCGGACGAGCAGTACTTC.

V is TRBV7-9 and J is TRBJ2-7; 9 bases fit TRBD1. Germline CDR1 SEHNR, CDR2 FQNEAQ (reference sequence). This CDR3 has 15 amino acids. The V segment lost 5 bases and the J segment 2 bases; nucleotides outside the gene matches: 7. The CDR3 loop is CASSGRQGVAYEQYF. In nucleotides, the CDR3 is TGTGCCAGCAGCGGTAGACAGGGGGTCGCCTACGAGCAGTACTTC.

The V call is TRBV5-1, the J call TRBJ2-3; the match to TRBD2 covers 11 bases. Germline CDR1 SGHRS, CDR2 YFSETQ. The CDR3 consists of 16 residues. The J segment lost 3 bases and the V segment lost 3 bases, leaving 6 bases of the junction unmatched. The CDR3 loop is CASSYGTSGRTDTQYF. In nucleotides, the CDR3 is TGCGCCAGCAGCTATGGGACTAGCGGTCGAACAGATACGCAGTATTTT.